This T cell receptor (beta chain) was retrieved from a study of blood T cell repertoires in COVID-19. Authors' analysis steps: Quantification of nucleated cells was approximated via reference gene primer amplification. The data were produced by immunoSEQ multiplex PCR, yet TCRdb's version contains in-frame clones alone and is incomplete. The V and J calls and clone size come from that table; D and trimming were worked out from the DNA. This table holds around 300,000 clones, 70% to 90% found once. V was shortened by 2 bases and J by 3 bases, with 10 bases between the two germline ends. This CDR3 region has 14 residues. Per germline, CDR1 SEHNR and CDR2 FQNEAQ (reference sequence).

Sequencing was performed on PBMCs or T cells enriched from blood (not recorded which). The receptor was isolated from a woman between 25 and 40 years old who had recovered from COVID-19. The rearrangement joins TRBV7-9 to TRBJ2-5; D perhaps matches TRBD2 (6 bases). The CDR3 DNA reads as TGTGCCAGCAGCTTAAACGGGGGAGAAGAGACCCAGTACTTC. Its translation: CASSLNGGEETQYF. Drawing the rest from reference TRBV7-9 and TRBJ2-5, the complete variable domain is DTGVSQNPRHKITKRGQNVTFRCDPISEHNRLYWYRQTLGQGPEFLTYFQNEAQLEKSRLLSDRFSAERPKGSFSTLEIQRTEQGDSAMYLCASSLNGGEETQYFGPGTRLLVL.